These 15 T cell receptor beta chains were all obtained from the same sample, sequenced in a study of T-cell reconstitution after alpha-beta-depleted transplantation in children. A library of TCRbeta sequences, prepared with unique molecular identifiers, was generated. MiXCR, run by TCRdb on the PCR reads, gives a single entry per CDR3 protein. The sample shows about 110,000 distinct CDR3 sequences, more than 20% of them seen only once. The specimen was PBMCs, mostly from graft donor cells, collected 180 days after TCRalphabeta/CD19-depleted stem cell transplant. The receptors shown here come from a male patient aged 2-15 years who had a stem cell transplant for chronic granulomatous disease, so the T cells may come from the graft donor.

The chain couples TRBV7-8 to TRBJ2-3; D perhaps matches TRBD2 (6 bases). Germline lookup yields CDR1 SGHVS and CDR2 FQNEAQ. This CDR3 contains 16 residues. V was cut by 5 bases and J by 4 bases, with 19 bases left in between. DNA for the CDR3: TGTGCCAGCAGCGCCGCGGCGGGACTTCTCGCAGATACGCAGTATTTT. Its protein is CASSAAAGLLADTQYF.

This clonotype was counted at least ten times. This rearrangement joins TRBV20-1 to TRBJ2-1; 8 bases fit TRBD2. The V gene's germline CDR1 is DFQATT and CDR2 SNEGSKA (reference sequence). The CDR3 covers 16 residues. J was trimmed by 3 bases and V by 1 base; bases with no gene match: 8. CDR3 in amino acids: CSARGPGTRNYNEQFF. CDR3 DNA sequence: TGCAGTGCTAGAGGTCCGGGGACTAGGAACTACAATGAGCAGTTCTTC.

V usage is TRBV24-1 and J usage is TRBJ2-7; TRBD1 might be the D (5 bases). V was cut by 4 bases and J by 8 bases, with 14 bases left in between. The CDR3 totals 13 residues. Germline CDR1 is KGHDR and CDR2 is SFDVKD. The CDR3 region is CATSETIQGKQYF. The CDR3 DNA reads as TGTGCCACCAGTGAAACGATCCAGGGTAAGCAGTACTTC.

V and J are TRBV12-3 or TRBV12-4 and TRBJ2-3; D not resolved. The V gene lost 2 bases and the J gene lost 8 bases, with 5 bases spanning the gap. The CDR3 is 11 residues long. CDR3 in DNA: TGTGCCAGCAGTTTAATTGGTACGCAGTATTTT. It yields the protein CASSLIGTQYF.

This chain connects TRBV15 to TRBJ2-2; D gene unclear. The CDR3 has 13 residues. Germline V gene data show CDR1 as LNHNV and CDR2 as YYDKDF (reference sequence). Trimming pared 3 bases from V and 5 bases from J, leaving 7 bases between. The CDR3 DNA is TGTGCCACCAGCAGGATAGGGACCGGGGAGCTGTTTTTT. This translates into CATSRIGTGELFF.

The table lists this clonotype with many counts. The chain employs TRBV24-1 and TRBJ2-3; D ambiguous. Trimming removed 3 bases at V and 5 bases at J, with 8 bases between. Germline V gene sequence: CDR1 KGHDR, CDR2 SFDVKD. The CDR3 length is 13 residues. The CDR3: CATSDDGVDTQYF. DNA of the CDR3: TGTGCCACCAGTGATGATGGGGTAGATACGCAGTATTTT.

V usage is TRBV29-1 and J usage is TRBJ2-1, with D perhaps matching TRBD2 (6 bases). From germline, CDR1 is SQVTM and CDR2 ANQGSEA. This CDR3 is 12 amino acids long. V was pared by 2 bases and J by 7 bases, with 9 bases between. DNA for the CDR3: TGCAGCGTTGAACTAGCGAAGAATGAGCAGTTCTTC. Its protein is CSVELAKNEQFF.

At least ten counts were recorded for this clonotype. The chain carries TRBV12-3 or TRBV12-4 and TRBJ2-2; 7 bases align to TRBD2. This CDR3 is 16 amino acids long. The V gene end was trimmed by 6 bases and the J gene end by 7 bases; junction bases not matched to a gene: 14. This CDR3 reads CASSNHAGVLGGELFF. CDR3 bases: TGTGCCAGCAGCAATCACGCGGGAGTCCTCGGCGGGGAGCTGTTTTTT.

The J gene is TRBJ2-5, the V gene TRBV20-1; 12 nucleotides agree with TRBD1. The CDR3 is made up of 15 amino acids. Germline assignment: CDR1 DFQATT and CDR2 SNEGSKA (reference sequence). J gave up 5 bases and V 4 bases, and 8 bases lay outside the gene matches. The CDR3 here is CSANPGQGADETQYF. CDR3 DNA: TGCAGTGCTAACCCGGGACAGGGGGCTGACGAGACCCAGTACTTC.

The J gene is TRBJ2-1, the V gene TRBV5-6; 7 bases map to TRBD1. The CDR3 runs 13 residues. CDR1 is SGHDT, CDR2 YYEEEE, per germline. The J segment lost 6 bases and the V segment lost 5 bases, leaving 5 bases of the junction unmatched. The CDR3 reads CASRTWDSNEQFF. As DNA, the CDR3 is TGTGCCAGCAGGACCTGGGACAGCAATGAGCAGTTCTTC.

This clonotype was observed at least ten times. The genes are TRBV25-1 and TRBJ2-5; D may be TRBD1 (6 bases). This CDR3 has 14 amino acids. Germline CDR1 is MGHDK and CDR2 is SYGVNS. V dropped 5 bases and J dropped 1 base, with 11 bases sitting between them. The CDR3 loop is CASSHPTGQETQYF. The CDR3 coding sequence is TGTGCCAGCAGTCACCCGACAGGCCAAGAGACCCAGTACTTC. The complete variable domain, with remaining parts taken from reference TRBV25-1 and TRBJ2-5, reads EADIYQTPRYLVIGTGKKITLECSQTMGHDKMYWYQQDPGMELHLIHYSYGVNSTEKGDLSSESTVSRIRTEHFPLTLESARPSHTSQYLCASSHPTGQETQYFGPGTRLLVL.

This clonotype was found many times. V and J are TRBV28 and TRBJ2-1, with 8 bases matching TRBD2. Unmatched junction bases numbered 6, after V lost 11 bases and J lost 0 bases. Per the germline V gene, CDR1 is MDHEN and CDR2 is SYDVKM. The CDR3 length is 14 residues. CDR3 DNA: TGTGCCGCCGTTCGGGGGGGCTCCTACAATGAGCAGTTCTTC. Protein: CAAVRGGSYNEQFF.

The rearrangement uses TRBV6-5 and TRBJ2-1, with TRBD2 matching over 12 bases. The CDR3 spans 19 residues. The germline V gene has CDR1 MNHEY and CDR2 SVGAGI. With 2 bases clipped from V and 9 bases from J, the junction kept 17 bases outside the gene matches. The CDR3 DNA is TGTGCCAGCAGTTACCCACTAGCGGGGGGACTTACAACACGCGGTGAGCAGTTCTTC. This gives the protein CASSYPLAGGLTTRGEQFF.

This clonotype was seen many times. V and J are TRBV6-2 or TRBV6-3 and TRBJ2-4; no reliable D call. Between the trimmed V and J ends, which lost 2 bases and 8 bases, there was a span of 13 bases. The CDR3 contains 14 residues. In germline, CDR1 is MNHEY, CDR2 SVGEGT. As DNA, the CDR3 is TGTGCCAGCAGTTACGTTGGGCCCAAGGACATTCAGTACTTC. Its protein product is CASSYVGPKDIQYF.

In its sample, this clonotype was seen many times. The chain recombines TRBV13 with TRBJ2-7, with 11 bases identical to TRBD2. The germline V gene has CDR1 PRHDT and CDR2 FYEKMQ (reference sequence). This CDR3 comprises 14 residues. V shed 5 bases and J 7 bases; nucleotides not matched to a gene: 7. Written as DNA, the CDR3 is TGTGCCAGCAGCCCCCTGGCTAGCGGGGGGGAGCAGTACTTC. The encoded protein is CASSPLASGGEQYF.